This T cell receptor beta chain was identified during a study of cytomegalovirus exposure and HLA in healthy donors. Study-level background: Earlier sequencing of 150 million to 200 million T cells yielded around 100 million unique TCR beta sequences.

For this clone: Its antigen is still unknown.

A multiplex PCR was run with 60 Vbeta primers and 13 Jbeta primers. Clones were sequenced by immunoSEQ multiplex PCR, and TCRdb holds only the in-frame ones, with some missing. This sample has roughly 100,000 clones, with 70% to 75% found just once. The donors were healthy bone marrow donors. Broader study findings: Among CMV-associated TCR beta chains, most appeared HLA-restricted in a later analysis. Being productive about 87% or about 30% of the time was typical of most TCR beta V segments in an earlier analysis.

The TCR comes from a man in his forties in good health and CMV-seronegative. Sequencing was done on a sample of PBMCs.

CDR3 sequence: CSVIGQQETQYF. DNA of the CDR3: TGCAGCGTTATCGGACAGCAAGAGACCCAGTACTTC. The chain employs TRBV29-1 and TRBJ2-5; possible D gene TRBD1, 6 bases. Germline CDR1 and CDR2: SQVTM and ANQGSEA. The CDR3 is 12 residues long. Trimming left V 5 bases short and J 2 bases short, with 9 bases between.